These 16 T cell receptor beta chains were sequenced from one sample in a study of T cell repertoires in cytomegalovirus infection (dated by TCRdb to the late 2010s). Sequencing used an Illumina HiSeq 1500. TCRdb reprocessing: public reads trimmed at Q25 with fastp, clones called with MiXCR, in-frame beta chains kept. Records with the same CDR3 protein are collapsed into one entry carrying the most frequent genes and DNA. Recorded for this sample are 90,000 to 120,000 distinct CDR3 sequences; about 40% of them occurred a single time. The top ten clonotypes cover roughly 70% of the sample. These TCRs' antigens remain unknown. What this sample's treatment or condition label stands for: in vitro stimulation with specific CMV peptide epitopes to enrich CMV-specific T cells. This specimen consisted of CD8+ T cells from cultured PBMCs, obtained from culture after CMV antigen stimulation. The source of these receptors is a human donor in good health (CMV status not recorded). Some clones in this sample may be carry-over from other donors' samples.

This chain joins TRBV7-9 and TRBJ2-7, with D unresolved. The germline V and J ends were trimmed by 5 bases and 6 bases, with 11 bases remaining between them. The CDR3 covers 12 residues. Germline loops: CDR1 SEHNR, CDR2 FQNEAQ (reference sequence). In DNA form, the CDR3 reads TGTGCCAGCAGCCCCAACCCGGGCGAGCAGTACTTC. Its translation is CASSPNPGEQYF.

This clonotype was counted only a few times. The rearrangement links TRBV7-8 to TRBJ1-5, with TRBD1 as a possible D gene (6 bases). There are 16 residues in the CDR3. V lost 5 bases, J lost 4 bases, and 18 bases lay in between. Germline-derived CDR1 and CDR2 are SGHVS and FQNEAQ. CDR3 in DNA: TGTGCCAGCAGCCCCCCGCAGACAGGCCCTAATCAGCCCCAGCATTTT. It translates to CASSPPQTGPNQPQHF.

The V and J genes are TRBV28 and TRBJ2-7; TRBD1 might be the D (6 bases). The CDR3 extends over 18 amino acids. Germline CDR1 MDHEN, CDR2 SYDVKM. Trimming removed 5 bases from V and 3 bases from J, with 26 bases in between. CDR3 bases: TGTGCCAGCAGTCAACTCCCATTAGCCGGGACATCGAACTACGAGCAGTACTTC. Translation gives CASSQLPLAGTSNYEQYF.

There are a few counts of this clonotype. The CDR3 loop reads CASSERGRAHTDTQYF. CDR3 nucleotides: TGTGCCAGCAGTGAAAGGGGTAGAGCTCACACAGATACGCAGTATTTT. The V call is TRBV2, the J call TRBJ2-3, with a tentative D call TRBD1 (5 bases). V was trimmed by 2 bases and J by 2 bases, leaving 14 bases between them. Germline CDR1 and CDR2: SNHLY and FYNNEI. The CDR3 has 16 residues.

J is TRBJ2-7 and V is TRBV2, with D possibly matching TRBD1 (6 bases). V was cut by 7 bases and J by 2 bases, with 12 bases left in between. In germline, CDR1 is SNHLY, CDR2 FYNNEI. This CDR3 spans 13 amino acids. The CDR3 loop reads CASNRQEPYEQYF. CDR3 coding DNA: TGTGCCAGCAATCGACAGGAGCCCTACGAGCAGTACTTC.

This chain links TRBV20-1 with TRBJ2-3, with a weak D call TRBD1 (6 bases). The V gene lost 2 bases and the J gene lost 2 bases, with 14 bases spanning the gap. Germline values: CDR1 DFQATT, CDR2 SNEGSKA (reference sequence). This CDR3 spans 15 amino acids. CDR3 loop: CSARTGRGLTDTQYF. As DNA, the CDR3 is TGCAGTGCTAGAACAGGCAGGGGTCTCACAGATACGCAGTATTTT.

The chain couples TRBV29-1 to TRBJ1-6; unclear D gene. V was clipped by 4 bases and J by 9 bases, with 16 bases between them. CDR1 and CDR2 (germline): SQVTM, ANQGSEA. The CDR3 extends over 14 amino acids. CDR3 region: CSVALGSVGSPLHF. DNA of the CDR3: TGCAGCGTTGCCTTAGGCTCCGTAGGTTCACCCCTCCACTTT. Using reference TRBV29-1 and TRBJ1-6 for the parts outside the CDR3, the full variable domain is SAVISQKPSRDICQRGTSLTIQCQVDSQVTMMFWYRQQPGQSLTLIATANQGSEATYESGFVIDKFPISRPNLTFSTLTVSNMSPEDSSIYLCSVALGSVGSPLHFGNGTRLTVT.

The DNA for the CDR3 is TGCAGTGCTAGACAGCGGTCTGAAGCTTTCTTT. The encoded protein is CSARQRSEAFF. This chain joins TRBV20-1 and TRBJ1-1; D gene ambiguous. The CDR3 length is 11 residues. Germline V gives CDR1 DFQATT, CDR2 SNEGSKA (reference sequence). V lost 2 bases to trimming and J lost 6 bases, with 7 bases between them.

The J gene is TRBJ1-1, the V gene TRBV7-8; TRBD1 might be the D (5 bases). The germline V gene has CDR1 SGHVS and CDR2 FQNEAQ. V shed 5 bases and J shed 0 bases, with 13 bases lying between them. The CDR3 contains 15 residues. CDR3: CASSRITGMNTEAFF. The CDR3 DNA reads TGTGCCAGCAGCCGGATTACAGGAATGAACACTGAAGCTTTCTTT. The whole variable domain, remainder taken from reference TRBV7-8 and TRBJ1-1, is GAGVSQSPRYKVAKRGQDVALRCDPISGHVSLFWYQQALGQGPEFLTYFQNEAQLDKSGLPSDRFFAERPEGSVSTLKIQRTQQEDSAVYLCASSRITGMNTEAFFGQGTRLTVV.

This clonotype was counted between two and nine times. The chain carries TRBV27 and TRBJ2-2, with a tentative D call TRBD2 (6 bases). V lost 2 bases and J lost 4, with 11 bases in between. Germline V gene sequence: CDR1 MNHEY, CDR2 SMNVEV (reference sequence). The CDR3 totals 15 residues. In DNA form, the CDR3 reads TGTGCCAGCAGTTTAATTGGGACTGTCACCGGGGAGCTGTTTTTT. Protein: CASSLIGTVTGELFF.

V gene TRBV4-1 combines with J gene TRBJ1-6; D uncertain. Germline CDR1 reads MGHRA; CDR2 reads YSYEKL. V lost 1 base and J 0 bases, leaving 4 bases between the germline ends. This CDR3 spans 15 amino acids. The CDR3 loop is CASSQASSYNSPLHF. The CDR3 DNA reads as TGCGCCAGCAGCCAAGCTTCCTCCTATAATTCACCCCTCCACTTT.

There are a few counts of this clonotype. The rearrangement links TRBV2 to TRBJ1-2, with D tentatively TRBD1 (5 bases). There are 15 residues in the CDR3. From germline, CDR1 is SNHLY and CDR2 FYNNEI. With 0 bases removed from V and 7 bases from J, the gap between germline ends came to 15 bases. CDR3: CASSEAESGLFGYTF. The CDR3 nucleotides read TGTGCCAGCAGTGAAGCGGAGTCGGGACTCTTTGGCTACACCTTC.

The chain is built from TRBV19 and TRBJ1-5; TRBD1 matches 7 bases. J gave up 0 bases and V 5 bases, and 4 bases lay outside the gene matches. The CDR3 totals 15 residues. Per germline, CDR1 LNHDA and CDR2 SQIVND (reference sequence). CDR3 DNA sequence: TGTGCCAGTAGTGTGGGGACAGCTAGCAATCAGCCCCAGCATTTT. Its protein is CASSVGTASNQPQHF.

Details on this clonotype: One end of the junction varies from germline; a read error may be responsible. CDR3 sequence (DNA): TGCAGTGCTAGCGACGGGTACTCTGGAAGCACCATATATTTT. It yields the protein CSASDGYSGSTIYF. The chain employs TRBV20-1 and TRBJ1-3; unclear D gene. The CDR3 loop spans 14 amino acids. Germline assignment: CDR1 DFQATT and CDR2 SNEGSKA (reference sequence).

The V call is TRBV20-1, the J call TRBJ2-7; D unclear. The CDR3 length is 11 residues. The germline CDR1 and CDR2 sequences are DFQATT and SNEGSKA (reference sequence). Trimming left V 0 bases short and J 4 bases short, with 4 bases between. The CDR3 nucleotides read TGCAGTGCTAGAGATGGATACGAGCAGTACTTC. Protein: CSARDGYEQYF.

The V gene is TRBV10-3, the J gene TRBJ2-1; 9 nucleotides align to TRBD2. The trim removed 3 bases at V and 7 bases at J, leaving 4 bases unmatched. Germline V gives CDR1 ENHRY, CDR2 SYGVKD. The CDR3 has 14 residues. The CDR3 protein is CAISDGGGANEQFF. CDR3 nucleotides: TGTGCCATCAGTGACGGCGGGGGGGCGAATGAGCAGTTCTTC.